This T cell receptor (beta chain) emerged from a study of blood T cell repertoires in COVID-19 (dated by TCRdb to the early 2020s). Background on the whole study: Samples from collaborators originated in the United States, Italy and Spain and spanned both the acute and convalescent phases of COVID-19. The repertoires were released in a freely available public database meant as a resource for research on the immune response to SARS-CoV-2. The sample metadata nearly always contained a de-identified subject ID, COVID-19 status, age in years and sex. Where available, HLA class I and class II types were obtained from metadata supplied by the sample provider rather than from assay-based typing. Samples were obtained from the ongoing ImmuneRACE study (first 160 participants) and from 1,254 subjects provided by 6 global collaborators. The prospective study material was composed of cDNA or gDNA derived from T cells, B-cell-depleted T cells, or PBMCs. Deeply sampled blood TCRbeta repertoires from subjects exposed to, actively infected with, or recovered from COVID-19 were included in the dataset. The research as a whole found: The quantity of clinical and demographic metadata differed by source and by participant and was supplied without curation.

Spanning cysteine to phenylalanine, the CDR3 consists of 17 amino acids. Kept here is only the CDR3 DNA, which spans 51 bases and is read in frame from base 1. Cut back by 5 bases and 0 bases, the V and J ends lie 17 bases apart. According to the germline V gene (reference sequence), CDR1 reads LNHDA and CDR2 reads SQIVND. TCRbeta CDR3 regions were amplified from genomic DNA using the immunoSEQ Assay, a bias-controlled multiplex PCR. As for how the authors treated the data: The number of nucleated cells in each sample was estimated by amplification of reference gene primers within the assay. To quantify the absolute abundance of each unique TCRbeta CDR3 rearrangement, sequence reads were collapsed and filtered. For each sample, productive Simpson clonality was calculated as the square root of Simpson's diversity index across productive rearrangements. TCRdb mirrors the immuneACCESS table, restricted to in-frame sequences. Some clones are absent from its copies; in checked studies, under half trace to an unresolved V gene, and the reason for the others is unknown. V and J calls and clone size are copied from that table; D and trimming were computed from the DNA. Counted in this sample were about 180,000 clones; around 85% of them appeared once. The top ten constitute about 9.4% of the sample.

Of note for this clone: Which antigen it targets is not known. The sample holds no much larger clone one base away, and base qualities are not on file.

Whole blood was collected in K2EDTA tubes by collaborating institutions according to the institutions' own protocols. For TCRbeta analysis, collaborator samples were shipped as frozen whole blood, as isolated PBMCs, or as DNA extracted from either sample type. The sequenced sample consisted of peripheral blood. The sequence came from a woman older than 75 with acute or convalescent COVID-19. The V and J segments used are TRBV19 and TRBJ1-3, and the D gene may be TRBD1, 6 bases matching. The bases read TGTGCCAGTAGTGCCTCGACAGGAGTTATCTCTGGAAACACCATATATTTT. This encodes CASSASTGVISGNTIYF.